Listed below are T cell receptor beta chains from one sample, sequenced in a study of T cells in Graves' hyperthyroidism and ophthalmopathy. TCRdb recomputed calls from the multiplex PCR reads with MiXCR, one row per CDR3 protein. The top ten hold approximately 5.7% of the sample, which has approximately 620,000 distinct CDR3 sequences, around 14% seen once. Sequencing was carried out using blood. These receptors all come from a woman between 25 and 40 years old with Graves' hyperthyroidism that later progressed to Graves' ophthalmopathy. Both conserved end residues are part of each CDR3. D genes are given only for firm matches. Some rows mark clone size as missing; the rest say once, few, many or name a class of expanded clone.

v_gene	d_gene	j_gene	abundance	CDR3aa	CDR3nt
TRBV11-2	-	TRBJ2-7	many	CASSLAETSYEQYF	TGTGCCAGCAGCTTAGCGGAAACCTCCTACGAGCAGTACTTC
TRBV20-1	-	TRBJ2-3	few	CSARHRTDTQYF	TGCAGTGCTAGGCATAGAACAGATACGCAGTATTTT
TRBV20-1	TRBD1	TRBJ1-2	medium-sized	CSVDRGYGYTF	TGCAGTGTAGACAGGGGGTATGGCTACACCTTC
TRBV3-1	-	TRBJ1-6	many	CASSQDRGVSSPLHF	TGTGCCAGCAGCCAAGATCGGGGAGTAAGCTCACCCCTCCACTTT
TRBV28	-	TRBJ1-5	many	CASSSPRVGQPQHF	TGTGCCAGCTCATCCCCCAGGGTTGGTCAGCCCCAGCATTTT
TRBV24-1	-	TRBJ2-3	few	CATSDSRTGTDTQYF	TGTGCCACCAGTGATTCGAGGACAGGCACAGATACGCAGTATTTT
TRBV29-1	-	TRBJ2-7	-	CSVTGYSSYEQYF	TGCAGCGTGACAGGTTATAGCTCCTACGAGCAGTACTTC
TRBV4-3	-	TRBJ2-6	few	CASSQDQISQSGANVLTF	TGCGCCAGCAGCCAAGATCAGATCAGTCAGTCTGGGGCCAACGTCCTGACTTTC
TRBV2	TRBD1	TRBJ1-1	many	CASVGQKNTEAFF	TGTGCCAGCGTGGGACAGAAGAACACTGAAGCTTTCTTT
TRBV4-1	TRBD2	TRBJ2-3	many	CASSERTRSDTQYF	TGCGCCAGCAGCGAACGGACTAGGTCAGATACGCAGTATTTT
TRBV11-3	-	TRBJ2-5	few	CASSPGAFGETQYF	TGTGCCAGCAGCCCGGGGGCCTTCGGGGAGACCCAGTACTTC
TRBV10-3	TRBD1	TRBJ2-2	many	CAISDPVGDRGSPNTGELFF	TGTGCCATCAGTGATCCGGTCGGGGACAGGGGCTCCCCGAACACCGGGGAGCTGTTTTTT
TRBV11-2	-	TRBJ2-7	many	CASSVGLLDYF	TGTGCCAGCAGCGTGGGACTCTTAGATTACTTC
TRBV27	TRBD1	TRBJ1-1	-	CASSTTGAGGEVF	TGTGCCAGCAGCACAACAGGGGCCGGGGGAGAGGTCTTT
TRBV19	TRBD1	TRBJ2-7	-	CASSLRGKTSYEQYF	TGTGCCAGTAGTCTCAGGGGGAAGACCTCCTACGAGCAGTACTTC
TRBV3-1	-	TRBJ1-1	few	CASSPSYMVVAFF	TGTGCCAGCAGCCCGAGTTATATGGTGGTAGCTTTCTTT
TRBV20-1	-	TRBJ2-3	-	CSATLGGTSTDTQYF	TGCAGTGCTACTCTCGGGGGAACTAGCACAGATACGCAGTATTTT
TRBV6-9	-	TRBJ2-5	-	CASSYWGLGGAETQYF	TGTGCCAGCAGTTACTGGGGACTCGGTGGGGCGGAGACCCAGTACTTC
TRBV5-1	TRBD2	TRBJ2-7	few	CASSLGGTTTEQYF	TGCGCCAGCAGCCTAGGCGGGACTACCACCGAGCAGTACTTC
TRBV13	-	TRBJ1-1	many	CATRPGHKNTEAFF	TGTGCCACGAGACCGGGACACAAAAACACTGAAGCTTTCTTT
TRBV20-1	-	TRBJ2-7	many	CSARGRGPYEQYF	TGCAGTGCTAGAGGAAGGGGACCCTACGAGCAGTACTTC
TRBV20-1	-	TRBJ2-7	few	CSARPSWHEQYF	TGCAGTGCTAGACCTTCCTGGCACGAGCAGTACTTC
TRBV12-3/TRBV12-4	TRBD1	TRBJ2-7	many	CASSQTRDRENEQYF	TGTGCCAGCAGTCAGACCCGGGACAGGGAGAACGAGCAGTACTTC
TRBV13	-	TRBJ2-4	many	CASSSRGDIQYF	TGTGCCAGCAGCTCCAGGGGGGACATTCAGTACTTC
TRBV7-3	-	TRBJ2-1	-	CASSLMDNRGNEQFF	TGTGCCAGCAGCTTAATGGACAACCGAGGGAATGAGCAGTTCTTC
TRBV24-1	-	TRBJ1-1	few	CATLIVTEAFF	TGTGCCACTTTAATCGTTACTGAAGCTTTCTTT
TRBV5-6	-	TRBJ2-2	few	CASVRGVGELFF	TGTGCCAGCGTGAGGGGTGTCGGGGAGCTGTTTTTT
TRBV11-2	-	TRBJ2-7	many	CASSLDRGEQYF	TGTGCCAGCAGCTTAGATAGGGGCGAGCAGTACTTC
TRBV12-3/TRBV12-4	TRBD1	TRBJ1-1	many	CASSSEDRFPNTEAFF	TGTGCCAGCAGTTCTGAGGACAGGTTCCCGAACACTGAAGCTTTCTTT
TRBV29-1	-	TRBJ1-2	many	CSVELTGAYGGYTF	TGCAGCGTTGAGCTAACAGGCGCTTACGGTGGCTACACCTTC
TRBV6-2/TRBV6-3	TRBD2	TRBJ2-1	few	CASRTSGSTFYNEQFF	TGTGCCAGCAGGACTAGCGGGAGTACTTTTTACAATGAGCAGTTCTTC
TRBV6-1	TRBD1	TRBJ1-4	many	CASRPGQGIWEKLFF	TGTGCCAGCAGACCCGGACAGGGCATTTGGGAAAAACTGTTTTTT